Shown below are 27 T cell receptor beta chains from a single sample sequenced in a study of breast tumors, draining lymph nodes, adjacent tissues. The lymph nodes were axillary draining lymph nodes from breast cancer patients. One entry per CDR3 protein, called by TCRdb with MiXCR from the multiplex PCR reads. The sample lists 200,000 or so distinct CDR3 sequences; approximately 30% were seen once. Sequenced material: axillary lymph node tissue. The origin of the receptors is a female donor with breast cancer. Some clones in this sample may be carry-over from other donors' samples.

To note about this clonotype: A much larger clonotype is one base distant, so this may be a read error. The CDR3 is CAALRGLSLTGELFF. The CDR3 nucleotides read TGTGCCGCCCTACGTGGGCTCAGCCTCACCGGGGAGCTGTTTTTT. The J gene is TRBJ2-2, the V gene TRBV6-1; D call uncertain. The CDR3 runs to 15 residues. Between the trimmed V and J ends, which lost 11 bases and 4 bases, there was a span of 20 bases. Per germline, CDR1 MNHNS and CDR2 SASEGT.

The table lists this clonotype with many counts. The V gene is TRBV3-1, the J gene TRBJ2-2, with D perhaps matching TRBD1 or TRBD2 (5 bases each). Between the trimmed V and J ends, which lost 4 bases and 7 bases, there was a span of 10 bases. Germline CDR1 is LGHDT and CDR2 is YNNKEL (reference sequence). This CDR3 comprises 13 residues. The CDR3 DNA is TGTGCCAGCAGCCTCGGGACGGGCGGGGAGCTGTTTTTT. Its protein product is CASSLGTGGELFF.

This clonotype was recorded many times. The rearrangement uses TRBV12-3 or TRBV12-4 and TRBJ2-1; D is perhaps TRBD1 or TRBD2 (5 bases each). The CDR3 sequence is 14 residues long. V was pared by 5 bases and J by 7 bases, with 15 bases between. CDR3 sequence: CASSEGQGYNEQFF. The CDR3 DNA reads as TGTGCCAGCAGTGAGGGTCAGGGATATAATGAGCAGTTCTTC.

This clonotype was seen a handful of times. The chain is built from TRBV2 and TRBJ1-1; 7 nucleotides match TRBD1. Trimming removed 10 bases from V and 4 bases from J; junction bases left unmatched: 12. This CDR3 comprises 14 residues. Germline-derived CDR1 and CDR2 are SNHLY and FYNNEI. CDR3 loop: CATSLEGAVTEAFF. The CDR3 DNA reads as TGTGCCACGTCGTTGGAGGGGGCAGTCACTGAAGCTTTCTTT.

This clonotype was observed at least ten times. The V call is TRBV6-5, the J call TRBJ1-4; the match to TRBD1 covers 8 bases. Trimming took 0 bases from V and 7 from J; bases not matched to a gene: 4. There are 15 residues in the CDR3. Germline V gene lookup returns CDR1 MNHEY and CDR2 SVGAGI. CDR3 DNA: TGTGCCAGCAGTTACTCAACAGGGGGAACTGAAAAACTGTTTTTT. Its protein product is CASSYSTGGTEKLFF.

Concerning this clonotype itself: The CDR3 carries no conserved terminal phenylalanine or tryptophan, so it likely arises from a read error. This chain uses TRBV19 with TRBJ2-1, with TRBD2 matching over 11 bases. The CDR3 is 16 amino acids. The germline CDR1 and CDR2 sequences are LNHDA and SQIVND (reference sequence). V lost 5 bases to trimming and J lost 2 bases; unmatched junction nucleotides: 5. The CDR3 sequence is CASSPGLAEAYNEQFS. In DNA, the CDR3 is TGTGCCAGTAGTCCGGGACTAGCGGAAGCCTACAATGAGCAGTTCTCC.

This clonotype was detected a few times. One end of the junction varies from germline; a read error may be responsible. The J gene is TRBJ2-6, the V gene TRBV7-2, with D possibly TRBD2 on 5 matching bases. The CDR3 is 13 amino acids. The germline CDR1 and CDR2 sequences are SGHTA and FQGNSA. In DNA form, the CDR3 reads TGTGCCAGCAGTTTAGCGGGGGCCAACGTCCTGACTTTC. This gives the protein CASSLAGANVLTF. Supplemented by reference TRBV7-2 and TRBJ2-6, the full variable domain reads GAGVSQSPSNKVTEKGKDVELRCDPISGHTALYWYRQSLGQGLEFLIYFQGNSAPDKSGLPSDRFSAERTGGSVSTLTIQRTQQEDSAVYLCASSLAGANVLTFGAGSRLTVL.

Concerning this clonotype itself: Given the absence of the conserved phenylalanine or tryptophan at the CDR3 end, a read error is likely. The chain has TRBV29-1 and TRBJ2-3; no reliable D call. The CDR3 consists of 12 residues. Trimming stripped 4 bases from V and 8 bases from J, with 13 bases between. The germline CDR1 and CDR2 sequences are SQVTM and ANQGSEA. The CDR3 nucleotides read TGCAGCGTTGTTTATTCCTCAGGTACGCAGTATTTG. Protein product: CSVVYSSGTQYL.

The gene calls are TRBV9 and TRBJ2-1, with a tentative D call TRBD1 (6 bases). The germline V gene encodes CDR1 SGDLS and CDR2 YYNGEE. This CDR3 comprises 20 residues. Trimming stripped 0 bases from V and 1 base from J, with 23 bases between. The CDR3 DNA reads TGTGCCAGCAGCGTAGAGGGGTCAGGGGTTAGGCGAGGGTCCTACAATGAGCAGTTCTTC. Translated, it gives CASSVEGSGVRRGSYNEQFF.

The chain is built from TRBV7-6 and TRBJ1-5; 12 bases align to TRBD1. With V trimmed by 4 bases and J by 0 bases, 7 bases remained unmatched. There are 18 residues in the CDR3. Germline-derived CDR1 and CDR2 are SGHVS and FNYEAQ. The CDR3 sequence: CASSSMGQGAGSNQPQHF. The DNA of the CDR3 is TGTGCCAGCAGCTCGATGGGACAGGGGGCGGGTAGCAATCAGCCCCAGCATTTT.

In the case of this clonotype: The DNA is omitted, as the CDR3 cannot be located on it reliably, and the CDR3 follows TCRdb's listing. This chain uses TRBV7-3 with TRBJ2-1; TRBD1, the D gene given by the table, was not confirmed from the DNA. The CDR3 spans 20 residues, counting both ends. The germline V gene has CDR1 SGHTA and CDR2 FQGTGA. CDR3 protein: CASSFYICSARTGSYNEQFF.

This clonotype has ten or more counts. The chain carries TRBV20-1 and TRBJ1-4; D uncertain. V was trimmed by 3 bases and J by 0 bases, leaving 8 bases between them. CDR3 length equals 14 residues. Per the germline V gene, CDR1 is DFQATT and CDR2 is SNEGSKA (reference sequence). CDR3 protein: CSARALSTNEKLFF. CDR3 DNA sequence: TGCAGTGCTAGGGCACTATCAACTAATGAAAAACTGTTTTTT.

Many counts were recorded for this clonotype. The chain employs TRBV7-2 and TRBJ2-5, with unresolved D. The CDR3 covers 13 residues. CDR1 and CDR2 from the germline V gene are SGHTA and FQGNSA. The V gene lost 2 bases and the J gene lost 4 bases, with 8 bases spanning the gap. CDR3 residues: CASSLNRVETQYF. The CDR3 DNA reads TGTGCCAGCAGCTTAAATCGGGTAGAGACCCAGTACTTC. Drawing the rest from reference TRBV7-2 and TRBJ2-5, the complete variable domain is GAGVSQSPSNKVTEKGKDVELRCDPISGHTALYWYRQSLGQGLEFLIYFQGNSAPDKSGLPSDRFSAERTGGSVSTLTIQRTQQEDSAVYLCASSLNRVETQYFGPGTRLLVL.

On this clonotype: The junction departs from the called germline gene at one end, perhaps through a read error. The rearrangement uses TRBV5-1 and TRBJ2-3; maybe TRBD1 (6 bases). Per germline, CDR1 SGHRS and CDR2 YFSETQ. The CDR3 spans 13 residues. As DNA, the CDR3 is TGCGCCAGTTCACAGGGAACAGCAGATACGCAGTGTTTT. It encodes CASSQGTADTQCF.

The rearrangement joins TRBV6-5 to TRBJ1-2; TRBD1 agrees at 7 bases. V lost 6 bases, J lost 0 bases, and 7 bases stayed unmatched. The CDR3 consists of 15 residues. In germline, CDR1 is MNHEY, CDR2 SVGAGI. The CDR3 DNA reads as TGTGCCAGCAGAACCACAGGGGAAGCTAACTATGGCTACACCTTC. This translates into CASRTTGEANYGYTF.

As for this clonotype: Possible read error: a much larger clone is one base away. As DNA, the CDR3 is TGTGCCAGCAGCGTGAGGGGGGCGGGGGCCGAGACCCCGTACTTC. This gives the protein CASSVRGAGAETPYF. The V and J genes are TRBV9 and TRBJ2-5, with a weak D call TRBD2 (7 bases). Germline CDR1 SGDLS, CDR2 YYNGEE. CDR3 size: 15 residues. Full variable domain (missing parts from reference TRBV9 and TRBJ2-5): DSGVTQTPKHLITATGQRVTLRCSPRSGDLSVYWYQQSLDQGLQFLIQYYNGEERAKGNILERFSAQQFPDLHSELNLSSLELGDSALYFCASSVRGAGAETPYFGPGTRLLVL.

This chain joins TRBV10-3 and TRBJ2-2; 7 positions match TRBD1. The CDR3 is 14 residues long. Trimming cost V 6 bases and J 4 bases; bases outside gene matches: 5. Looked up from germline, CDR1 is ENHRY and CDR2 is SYGVKD. CDR3 loop: CAISKGASTGELFF. DNA for the CDR3: TGTGCCATCAGCAAGGGGGCTAGCACCGGGGAGCTGTTTTTT.

This clonotype was seen at least ten times. One end of the junction does not line up with germline, which may come from a read error. The J gene is TRBJ2-5, the V gene TRBV14; the match to TRBD1 covers 9 bases. Germline-derived CDR1 and CDR2 are SGHDN and FVKESK. CDR3 length: 14 residues. CDR3 bases: TGTGCCAGCAGCCAGTTGACAGGGGGGGAGACCCAGTCCTTC. Translating gives CASSQLTGGETQSF.

Many counts were recorded for this clonotype. The genes are TRBV4-3 and TRBJ2-5; no reliable D call. The CDR3 is 13 residues long. Trimming cost V 7 bases and J 1 base, with 10 bases left between them. Germline CDR1 reads LGHNA; CDR2 reads YSLEER. CDR3 DNA sequence: TGCGCCAGCAACATTCGGACCCAAGAGACCCAGTACTTC. This sequence encodes CASNIRTQETQYF.

This clonotype was detected only once. The V call is TRBV6-1, the J call TRBJ1-3, with D unresolved. The germline gives CDR1 MNHNS, CDR2 SASEGT. The ends were cut back, 4 bases at V and 4 bases at J, with 8 bases in the middle. CDR3 length: 13 amino acids. The DNA of the CDR3 is TGTGCCAGCAGTGCGCGGCTAGGAAACACCATATATTTT. Its translation: CASSARLGNTIYF.

This clonotype was observed a handful of times. The chain carries TRBV5-8 and TRBJ2-1, with D possibly being TRBD2 (6 bases). V dropped 3 bases and J dropped 4 bases, with 14 bases sitting between them. The CDR3 is 15 residues long. CDR1 and CDR2 from the germline V gene are SGHTS and YDEGEE. CDR3 sequence (DNA): TGTGCCAGCAGCTCCCCTTCCGGGACTTACAATGAGCAGTTCTTC. Translation: CASSSPSGTYNEQFF.

In this sample, this clonotype turned up a few times. This chain uses TRBV6-2 or TRBV6-3 with TRBJ1-5; D is perhaps TRBD1 (5 bases). Germline V lookup: CDR1 MNHEY, CDR2 SVGEGT. This CDR3 is built from 15 residues. V was shortened by 2 bases and J by 7 bases, with 15 bases between the two germline ends. The CDR3 nucleotides are TGTGCCAGCAGTTACATTAAGGGGAGGGGACAGCCCCAGCATTTT. This encodes CASSYIKGRGQPQHF.

This clonotype has at least ten counts. A much larger clone lies a single base off, so this may be a read error. The CDR3 end shows no conserved phenylalanine or tryptophan, and so a read error is likely. V gene TRBV11-2 combines with J gene TRBJ2-7; D might be TRBD1 (6 bases). The CDR3 is 14 residues long. Germline V gene data show CDR1 as SGHAT and CDR2 as FQNNGV. Trimming removed 6 bases from V and 3 bases from J, with 15 bases in between. The CDR3 protein is CASRRARGDYEQYL. Written as DNA, the CDR3 is TGTGCCAGCAGACGTGCCAGGGGAGACTACGAGCAGTACCTC.

This clonotype was seen ten or more times. V and J are TRBV7-9 and TRBJ2-5; 9 bases map to TRBD2. Germline V gives CDR1 SEHNR, CDR2 FQNEAQ (reference sequence). This CDR3 spans 16 amino acids. Unmatched junction bases numbered 15, after V lost 7 bases and J lost 6 bases. CDR3 nucleotides: TGTGCCAGCAATCCGCAGGGCGGGGGGGCCTTACAGACCCAGTACTTC. Its translation: CASNPQGGGALQTQYF.

The rearrangement joins TRBV29-1 to TRBJ1-5; D is perhaps TRBD1 (6 bases). Germline CDR1 reads SQVTM; CDR2 reads ANQGSEA. CDR3 size: 13 residues. The V end was cut by 6 bases, the J end by 4 bases, with 13 bases between. CDR3 DNA: TGCAGCGTCCTACAGGGTTGGAATCAGCCCCAGCATTTT. Its translation: CSVLQGWNQPQHF. Full variable domain (missing parts from reference TRBV29-1 and TRBJ1-5): SAVISQKPSRDICQRGTSLTIQCQVDSQVTMMFWYRQQPGQSLTLIATANQGSEATYESGFVIDKFPISRPNLTFSTLTVSNMSPEDSSIYLCSVLQGWNQPQHFGDGTRLSIL.

This clonotype was detected ten times or more. The gene calls are TRBV20-1 and TRBJ2-1; 10 nucleotides align to TRBD2. Germline-derived CDR1 and CDR2 are DFQATT and SNEGSKA (reference sequence). This CDR3 spans 15 amino acids. Unmatched junction bases numbered 9, after V lost 6 bases and J lost 4 bases. The CDR3 protein is CSADPSGRGYNEQFF. In DNA form, the CDR3 reads TGCAGTGCCGACCCTAGCGGGAGAGGGTACAATGAGCAGTTCTTC.

This clonotype was detected only once. This chain connects TRBV7-2 to TRBJ2-7; TRBD1 aligns across 7 bases. The CDR3 length is 14 residues. V gave up 1 base and J gave up 1 base; unmatched junction bases: 1. CDR1 is SGHTA, CDR2 FQGNSA, per germline. The CDR3 DNA reads TGTGCCAGCAGCTTAGAGGGACAGTCCTACGAGCAGTACTTC. This sequence encodes CASSLEGQSYEQYF.